This TCR beta chain is drawn from a study of cytomegalovirus exposure and HLA in healthy donors. 13 Jbeta primers and 60 Vbeta primers were used for the PCR. Only in-frame clones appear in the TCRdb table, and some are missing; sequencing was by immunoSEQ multiplex PCR. The top ten clones hold over 0.95% of a sample with about 170,000 clones, roughly 85% of them seen once. The CDR3 consists of 16 residues. Germline-derived CDR1 and CDR2 are LGHNA and YNFKEQ. V shed 1 base and J shed 1 base, with 14 bases lying between them. Study conclusions and caveats: Roughly even sequencing depth across donors was the assumption behind the presence/absence analyses. As a later analysis revealed, the rate of TCR association differed by HLA locus, with DRB1 most and HLA-C fewest.

Turning to this clone: Its antigen remains unknown.

The receptor was derived from a woman in her forties or fifties in good health and CMV-seropositive. The chain links TRBV4-2 to TRBJ2-7; possible D gene TRBD2, 5 bases. The specimen was PBMCs. The CDR3 region is CASSQVGAVYSYEQYF. DNA of the CDR3: TGTGCCAGCAGCCAAGTCGGAGCGGTCTATTCCTACGAGCAGTACTTC.